These 31 T cell receptor beta chains came from one sample sequenced in a study of T cell responses to AZD1222 COVID-19 vaccine. Assay used: immunoSEQ multiplex PCR; TCRdb lists only in-frame clones, some missing. This table holds about 150,000 clones, roughly 92% found once. Sequencing was performed on peripheral blood, taken on day 0 of AZD1222 vaccination. These receptors were taken from an adult in good health.

The chain recombines TRBV3-1 (or the pseudogene TRBV3-2) with TRBJ2-1; 8 nucleotides align to TRBD2. The CDR3 has 17 residues. The germline V gene has CDR1 LGHDT and CDR2 YNNKEL (reference sequence). The V and J ends lost 1 base and 0 bases, in that order; junction bases with no gene match: 5. The CDR3 sequence is CASSQVGLGSSYNEQFF. The CDR3 nucleotides read TGTGCCAGCAGCCAAGTGGGACTAGGAAGCTCCTACAATGAGCAGTTCTTC.

The V call is TRBV6-2 or TRBV6-3, the J call TRBJ2-5; 9 bases fit TRBD1. V trimming: 2 bases; J trimming: 5 bases; junction bases outside the gene matches: 9. The CDR3 covers 16 residues. The germline CDR1 and CDR2 sequences are MNHEY and SVGEGT. CDR3 bases: TGTGCCAGCAGTTACCTTCGACAGGGGGATAGGGAGACCCAGTACTTC. Protein sequence: CASSYLRQGDRETQYF.

This chain connects TRBV7-9 to TRBJ2-3, with D perhaps matching TRBD2 (6 bases). The CDR3 loop spans 14 amino acids. Germline CDR1 and CDR2: SEHNR and FQNEAQ (reference sequence). Trimming cost V 9 bases and J 4 bases, with 17 bases left between them. The DNA of the CDR3 is TGTGCCAGTACGACTAGACCTCTCCCAGATACGCAGTATTTT. This gives the protein CASTTRPLPDTQYF.

This chain links TRBV7-2 with TRBJ1-5; D possibly corresponds to TRBD1 (5 bases). From germline, CDR1 is SGHTA and CDR2 FQGNSA. This CDR3 region has 15 residues. Trimming removed 3 bases from V and 4 bases from J, with 13 bases in between. CDR3 protein: CASSLKGRVNQPQHF. The DNA of the CDR3 is TGTGCCAGCAGCTTGAAGGGCAGGGTGAATCAGCCCCAGCATTTT.

The genes are TRBV19 and TRBJ2-7, with TRBD1 matching over 8 bases. Germline values: CDR1 LNHDA, CDR2 SQIVND (reference sequence). The CDR3 consists of 14 residues. V gave up 6 bases and J gave up 5 bases; unmatched junction bases: 9. The CDR3 reads CASSLKDRGDEQYF. Written as DNA, the CDR3 is TGTGCCAGTAGCTTAAAAGACAGGGGCGACGAGCAGTACTTC.

This CDR3 reads CASSFNYGYTF. CDR3 sequence (DNA): TGTGCCAGCAGCTTTAACTATGGCTACACCTTC. This chain connects TRBV7-2 to TRBJ1-2; D gene uncertain. Germline V gene data show CDR1 as SGHTA and CDR2 as FQGNSA. The CDR3 length is 11 residues. Trimming removed 3 bases at V and 1 base at J, with 0 bases between. The complete variable domain, with remaining parts taken from reference TRBV7-2 and TRBJ1-2, reads GAGVSQSPSNKVTEKGKDVELRCDPISGHTALYWYRQSLGQGLEFLIYFQGNSAPDKSGLPSDRFSAERTGGSVSTLTIQRTQQEDSAVYLCASSFNYGYTFGSGTRLTVV.

This sequence joins TRBV10-2 and TRBJ2-1; 14 bases are a match to TRBD2. The germline gives CDR1 WSHSY, CDR2 SAAADI. The CDR3 has 15 residues. V shed 10 bases, J shed 5 bases, and the junction held 7 bases outside the gene matches. The CDR3 loop reads CATEGLAGVNNEQFF. CDR3 coding DNA: TGCGCCACAGAGGGACTAGCGGGAGTAAACAATGAGCAGTTCTTC.

The CDR3 loop reads CAISGGSEQPQHF. The CDR3 DNA is TGTGCCATCAGTGGGGGGTCGGAGCAGCCCCAGCATTTT. The chain couples TRBV10-3 to TRBJ1-5, with D possibly being TRBD1 (5 bases). From germline, CDR1 is ENHRY and CDR2 SYGVKD. The CDR3 runs 13 residues. V lost 4 bases and J lost 7, with 11 bases in between.

V is TRBV6-6 and J is TRBJ2-7; 9 nucleotides match TRBD1. Germline V gene lookup returns CDR1 MNHNY and CDR2 SVGAGI (reference sequence). This CDR3 is built from 14 residues. Trimming took 6 bases from V and 4 from J; bases not matched to a gene: 7. The CDR3, as DNA: TGTGCCAGCAGCCCCCGGGGACAGGGTTACGAGCAGTACTTC. It is translated as CASSPRGQGYEQYF.

The chain is built from TRBV19 and TRBJ2-6; TRBD1 agrees at 12 bases. The germline V gene encodes CDR1 LNHDA and CDR2 SQIVND (reference sequence). The CDR3 consists of 20 residues. After removal of 7 bases from V and 1 base from J, the junction contained 14 bases not matched to a gene. The CDR3 DNA sequence: TGTGCCAGTATAAAGAATGTCCGGGACAGGGGGCGTTCTGGGGCCAACGTCCTGACTTTC. It yields the protein CASIKNVRDRGRSGANVLTF.

The chain has TRBV23-1 and TRBJ2-2; the D is unclear. TRBV23-1 is an ORF for which the function is uncertain. Between the trimmed V and J ends, which lost 6 bases and 7 bases, there was a span of 0 bases. This CDR3 has 9 residues. The chain's CDR3 is CASSGELFF. The CDR3 nucleotides read TGCGCCAGCAGCGGGGAGCTGTTTTTT.

The chain is built from TRBV10-2 and TRBJ1-5, with D uncertain. The CDR3 extends over 14 amino acids. V lost 3 bases, J lost 3 bases, and 9 bases lay in between. CDR1 and CDR2 from the germline V gene are WSHSY and SAAADI. This chain's CDR3 is CASSDLGNNQPQHF. CDR3 DNA: TGCGCCAGCAGTGATCTTGGGAACAATCAGCCCCAGCATTTT.

The J gene is TRBJ2-1, the V gene TRBV7-6, with 9 bases fitting TRBD2. Losses at the gene ends were 1 base for V and 10 bases for J; bases not matched to a gene: 8. Germline V gene lookup returns CDR1 SGHVS and CDR2 FNYEAQ. The CDR3 extends over 15 amino acids. CDR3 nucleotide sequence: TGTGCCAGCAGCTTAGAGATAGCGGGAGATTTGGAGCAGTTCTTC. This translates into CASSLEIAGDLEQFF.

This chain connects TRBV5-1 to TRBJ1-5; D remains ambiguous. V lost 4 bases to trimming and J lost 6 bases, with 14 bases between them. CDR3 size: 14 residues. The germline gives CDR1 SGHRS, CDR2 YFSETQ. CDR3 amino acids: CASSPRGGLQPQHF. DNA for the CDR3: TGCGCCAGCAGCCCACGGGGAGGGCTTCAGCCCCAGCATTTT.

The chain is built from TRBV29-1 and TRBJ2-5, with a tentative D call TRBD1 (5 bases). Trimming cost V 7 bases and J 7 bases, with 16 bases left between them. Per the germline V gene, CDR1 is SQVTM and CDR2 is ANQGSEA. The CDR3 consists of 12 residues. The CDR3 nucleotides read TGCAGCGCCAGGGCCCCGCCAGGGACCCAGTACTTC. Protein product: CSARAPPGTQYF.

The J gene is TRBJ2-3, the V gene TRBV4-1; D is perhaps TRBD1 or TRBD2 (6 bases each). CDR1 is MGHRA, CDR2 YSYEKL, per germline. Deletions cut 1 base from V and 5 bases from J, with 19 bases between. The CDR3 consists of 17 residues. The CDR3 DNA is TGCGCCAGCAGCCAAGCACAGGGTCTGGGGGGATTAGATACGCAGTATTTT. Translated: CASSQAQGLGGLDTQYF.

The chain couples TRBV27 to TRBJ2-7; D uncertain. V gave up 3 bases and J gave up 1 base, with 1 base separating them. The germline gives CDR1 MNHEY, CDR2 SMNVEV (reference sequence). The CDR3 has 11 amino acids. CDR3 in DNA: TGTGCCAGCAGTTTTTCCTACGAGCAGTACTTC. Protein sequence: CASSFSYEQYF.

The V and J genes are TRBV27 and TRBJ2-1; 7 bases align to TRBD2. CDR3 size: 15 residues. The V and J ends lost 4 bases and 6 bases, in that order; junction bases with no gene match: 9. Germline CDR1 is MNHEY and CDR2 is SMNVEV (reference sequence). The CDR3 is CASSSVGTGGNEQFF. CDR3 coding DNA: TGTGCCAGCAGTTCCGTCGGGACGGGGGGCAATGAGCAGTTCTTC.

The J gene is TRBJ1-6, the V gene TRBV19; D is possibly TRBD1 (5 bases). Trimming cost V 6 bases and J 3 bases, with 6 bases left between them. The CDR3 spans 13 residues. Germline CDR1 LNHDA, CDR2 SQIVND (reference sequence). The CDR3: CASRDSYNSPLHF. CDR3 sequence (DNA): TGTGCCAGTAGAGACAGCTATAATTCACCCCTCCACTTT.

The chain links TRBV2 to TRBJ2-7; 9 positions agree with TRBD1. This CDR3 spans 13 amino acids. After removal of 8 bases from V and 5 bases from J, the junction contained 7 bases not matched to a gene. The germline gives CDR1 SNHLY, CDR2 FYNNEI. The CDR3 region has the DNA TGTGCCAGCTGCTGGACAGGGGCAGACGAGCAGTACTTC. It translates to CASCWTGADEQYF.

This clone turned up a few times. J is TRBJ1-1 and V is TRBV3-1 (or the pseudogene TRBV3-2); D not certain. There are 13 residues in the CDR3. V shed 2 bases and J shed 1 base, with 5 bases lying between them. From germline, CDR1 is LGHDT and CDR2 YNNKEL (reference sequence). The CDR3 DNA reads as TGTGCCAGCAGCCAAATGAGGAACACTGAAGCTTTCTTT. Protein sequence: CASSQMRNTEAFF.

The chain links TRBV11-2 to TRBJ1-2, with D tentatively TRBD1 (6 bases). Deletions cut 5 bases from V and 1 base from J, with 14 bases between. This CDR3 region has 15 residues. Per the germline V gene, CDR1 is SGHAT and CDR2 is FQNNGV. CDR3 nucleotides: TGTGCCAGCAGCCCGCAACTACAGGGTAACTATGGCTACACCTTC. Amino acids: CASSPQLQGNYGYTF.

The chain has TRBV7-2 and TRBJ1-1; 9 bases are a match to TRBD1. Germline CDR1 is SGHTA and CDR2 is FQGNSA. With V trimmed by 5 bases and J by 4 bases, 11 bases remained unmatched. This CDR3 spans 16 amino acids. The chain's CDR3 is CASSRDYRGRGTEAFF. DNA of the CDR3: TGTGCCAGCAGCCGCGACTACAGGGGGCGCGGCACTGAAGCTTTCTTT.

This clone appeared once. The chain employs TRBV18 and TRBJ1-3; possibly TRBD1 for D (5 bases). The CDR3 has 17 amino acids. The germline CDR1 and CDR2 sequences are KGHSH and LQKENI. V was clipped by 4 bases and J by 0 bases, with 16 bases between them. In nucleotides, the CDR3 is TGTGCCAGCTCACTTACGAACTCGGGGGGCTCTGGAAACACCATATATTTT. Protein sequence: CASSLTNSGGSGNTIYF.

This clone was recorded a few times. This chain joins TRBV27 and TRBJ1-1; 7 nucleotides line up with TRBD1. CDR3 length equals 14 residues. The V gene end was trimmed by 5 bases and the J gene end by 6 bases; junction bases not matched to a gene: 9. Germline CDR1 MNHEY, CDR2 SMNVEV (reference sequence). The CDR3 sequence: CASSPSGTEAEAFF. The CDR3 nucleotides are TGTGCCAGCAGTCCCTCCGGGACAGAGGCTGAAGCTTTCTTT.

The chain is built from TRBV30 and TRBJ1-4; D may be TRBD1 (6 bases). V lost 3 bases to trimming and J lost 2 bases, with 13 bases between them. The CDR3 sequence is 15 residues long. Per the germline V gene, CDR1 is GTSNPN and CDR2 is SVGIG (reference sequence). CDR3 sequence reads: CAWRAGGATNEKLFF. The CDR3 DNA sequence: TGTGCCTGGAGGGCGGGGGGGGCGACTAATGAAAAACTGTTTTTT. The variable domain in full, with the rest retrieved from reference TRBV30 and TRBJ1-4, is SQTIHQWPATLVQPVGSPLSLECTVEGTSNPNLYWYRQAAGRGLQLLFYSVGIGQISSEVPQNLSASRPQDRQFILSSKKLLLSDSGFYLCAWRAGGATNEKLFFGSGTQLSVL.

This clone is a singleton in its sample. Other DNA sequences in this sample translate to the same CDR3. The rearrangement links TRBV12-3 or TRBV12-4 to TRBJ1-1, with D maybe TRBD1 (6 bases). The CDR3 has 13 residues. V was pared by 3 bases and J by 5 bases, with 10 bases between. The CDR3 DNA sequence: TGTGCCAGCAGTTTTTCCAGGGGAACTGAAGCTTTCTTT. Protein sequence: CASSFSRGTEAFF.

The chain recombines TRBV6-5 with TRBJ2-2; 8 bases line up with TRBD1. V was clipped by 10 bases and J by 7 bases; unmatched bases: 11. Germline V gives CDR1 MNHEY, CDR2 SVGAGI. CDR3 length: 14 amino acids. The CDR3: CATRTGRRGGELFF. In DNA, the CDR3 is TGTGCCACCAGGACAGGGAGGAGAGGCGGGGAGCTGTTTTTT.

This clone has a single count. The V and J genes are TRBV25-1 and TRBJ2-1; weak D call: TRBD1 (6 bases). V dropped 5 bases and J dropped 5 bases, with 19 bases sitting between them. Germline CDR1 and CDR2: MGHDK and SYGVNS. The CDR3 is 16 residues long. This chain's CDR3 is CASSSLGGDRNNEQFF. The CDR3 nucleotides are TGTGCCAGCAGTTCGCTAGGGGGAGATAGAAACAATGAGCAGTTCTTC.

Note on this clone: The same CDR3 is also encoded by other DNA sequences in this sample. The chain is built from TRBV3-1 (or the pseudogene TRBV3-2) and TRBJ1-2; 11 positions agree with TRBD1. The germline V gene encodes CDR1 LGHDT and CDR2 YNNKEL (reference sequence). Trimming at V came to 6 bases and at J to 5 bases, leaving 5 bases not matched to a gene. The CDR3 extends over 14 amino acids. The CDR3 DNA reads as TGTGCCAGCAGTCCCGGGACAGGGGGATATGGCTACACCTTC. It translates to CASSPGTGGYGYTF.

This sequence joins TRBV6-1 and TRBJ1-5, with D uncertain. The CDR3 runs 15 residues. Trimming stripped 1 base from V and 5 bases from J, with 12 bases between. In germline, CDR1 is MNHNS, CDR2 SASEGT. CDR3 region: CASSEGSGLYQPQHF. In nucleotides, the CDR3 is TGTGCCAGCAGTGAAGGCAGCGGGCTTTATCAGCCCCAGCATTTT.